This T cell receptor beta chain is from a study of T cells after posttransplantation cyclophosphamide. Study-wide points: Tissue-infiltrating T cells from skin or gut overlapped little with blood T cells. Donor-recipient repertoire similarity was low at 1-2 months, rising over year one. Recipient CMV seropositivity and CMV reactivation strongly tracked TRB clonality.

Between the trimmed V and J ends, which lost 1 base and 5 bases, there was a span of 14 bases. Germline CDR1 SGHTA, CDR2 FQGNSA. The CDR3 totals 15 residues. Concerning this clone: Its antigen is as yet unknown.

Libraries were prepared by immunoSEQ multiplex PCR; TCRdb keeps only in-frame clonotypes and omits some of them. The data show a few thousand clones, with about two thirds seen just once and 15% to 20% held by the top ten. Peripheral blood was collected from the related graft donor on the marrow donation day. The chain is built from TRBV7-2 and TRBJ1-2; a weak D match, TRBD1 (5 bases). Sequences were obtained from memory CD8+ T cells sorted from blood. The receptor was derived from a woman aged 55-69 years in good health, CMV-negative, and a related stem cell transplant donor. The CDR3 nucleotides read TGTGCCAGCAGCTTAGATGCGGGGGGTGGTTATGGCTACACCTTC. Protein sequence: CASSLDAGGGYGYTF.